The 28 T cell receptor beta chains below come from one sample, sequenced in a study of blood T cell repertoires in COVID-19. The table came from immunoSEQ multiplex PCR; TCRdb's copy has only in-frame clones and leaves some out. This table has 110,000 to 150,000 clones, around 76% appearing once. The sample taken for sequencing was peripheral blood. The source is a man aged 60 to 69 with acute or convalescent COVID-19.

This clone has more than one count but fewer than ten. The chain is built from TRBV6-6 and TRBJ2-2; 7 bases agree with TRBD2. The CDR3 is 15 amino acids. Trimming cost V 5 bases and J 1 base; bases outside gene matches: 4. Germline CDR1 MNHNY, CDR2 SVGAGI (reference sequence). The CDR3 region is CASSRPSGNTGELFF. The CDR3 nucleotides are TGTGCCAGCAGTCGACCTAGCGGGAACACCGGGGAGCTGTTTTTT.

The gene calls are TRBV7-9 and TRBJ2-5; D may be TRBD1 (6 bases). V was trimmed by 5 bases and J by 0 bases, leaving 10 bases between them. CDR1 and CDR2 from the germline V gene are SEHNR and FQNEAQ (reference sequence). The CDR3 runs 14 residues. The CDR3 spells CASSRTEYQETQYF. DNA of the CDR3: TGTGCCAGCAGCCGGACAGAGTACCAAGAGACCCAGTACTTC.

In its sample, this clone was seen once. V usage is TRBV18 and J usage is TRBJ2-1; 7 bases are a match to TRBD2. V lost 8 bases to trimming and J lost 5 bases; unmatched junction nucleotides: 6. Germline loops: CDR1 KGHSH, CDR2 LQKENI. This CDR3 has 13 residues. Here the CDR3 reads CASGRAVNNEQFF. For the CDR3, the DNA is TGTGCCAGCGGGAGGGCCGTTAACAATGAGCAGTTCTTC.

This chain connects TRBV10-1 to TRBJ1-1; D uncertain. Trimming stripped 5 bases from V and 2 bases from J, with 9 bases between. This CDR3 is 13 amino acids long. The germline V gene has CDR1 WNHNN and CDR2 SYGVQD (reference sequence). CDR3 amino acids: CASSPGGNTEAFF. The CDR3 nucleotides are TGCGCCAGCAGTCCGGGTGGAAACACTGAAGCTTTCTTT.

The chain employs TRBV28 and TRBJ1-2; TRBD1 might be the D (6 bases). The ends were cut back, 3 bases at V and 4 bases at J, with 15 bases in the middle. In germline, CDR1 is MDHEN, CDR2 SYDVKM. The CDR3 consists of 15 residues. The CDR3, as DNA: TGTGCCAGCAGTTTGGCCAGGGGCGGCAGCTATGGCTACACCTTC. It is translated as CASSLARGGSYGYTF.

The rearrangement links TRBV25-1 to TRBJ2-2; D not resolved. The CDR3 spans 10 residues. The germline V gene encodes CDR1 MGHDK and CDR2 SYGVNS. V lost 10 bases to trimming and J lost 10 bases, with 10 bases between them. CDR3 sequence (DNA): TGTGCCACCCTTAGTGAGGAGCTGTTTTTT. Translating it yields CATLSEELFF.

This clone is a singleton in its sample. This is likely a read error, given that the CDR3 carries no conserved phenylalanine or tryptophan at its end. The DNA is omitted, as the CDR3 cannot be located on it reliably, and the CDR3 follows TCRdb's listing. The chain recombines TRBV20-1 with TRBJ1-2; no DNA check was done on the table's D call, TRBD1. Inclusive of both ends, the CDR3 amounts to 11 amino acids. The germline gives CDR1 DFQATT, CDR2 SNEGSKA (reference sequence). The CDR3 sequence: CSARRPGTGRI.

V is TRBV28 and J is TRBJ1-2, with TRBD1 as a possible D gene (6 bases). V was clipped by 1 base and J by 1 base, with 10 bases between them. From germline, CDR1 is MDHEN and CDR2 SYDVKM. This CDR3 contains 15 residues. The chain's CDR3 is CASSLSSDSNYGYTF. The CDR3 nucleotides are TGTGCCAGCAGTTTATCCTCGGACAGTAACTATGGCTACACCTTC.

V is TRBV6-5 and J is TRBJ2-3; possible D gene TRBD2, 5 bases. Looked up from germline, CDR1 is MNHEY and CDR2 is SVGAGI. V dropped 6 bases and J dropped 2 bases, with 9 bases sitting between them. The CDR3 has 13 residues. The DNA for the CDR3 is TGTGCCAGCAGCCCGACTACCACAGATACGCAGTATTTT. Translating gives CASSPTTTDTQYF.

The rearrangement links TRBV7-2 to TRBJ2-7; TRBD2 matches at 7 bases. With 5 bases clipped from V and 3 bases from J, the junction kept 7 bases outside the gene matches. This CDR3 contains 14 residues. Germline values: CDR1 SGHTA, CDR2 FQGNSA. Written as DNA, the CDR3 is TGTGCCAGCAGCCACCTCGGGGGGTACTACGAGCAGTACTTC. Translating gives CASSHLGGYYEQYF.

The chain couples TRBV6-5 to TRBJ2-1; 12 bases are a match to TRBD2. Germline CDR1 reads MNHEY; CDR2 reads SVGAGI. V lost 2 bases to trimming and J lost 9 bases; unmatched junction nucleotides: 8. The CDR3 contains 16 residues. The CDR3 is CASSYGLAGGPGEQFF. In nucleotides, the CDR3 is TGTGCCAGCAGTTACGGGCTAGCGGGAGGGCCAGGTGAGCAGTTCTTC.

V and J are TRBV7-9 and TRBJ1-4; D gene ambiguous. There are 16 residues in the CDR3. V was trimmed by 1 base and J by 8 bases, leaving 17 bases between them. The germline CDR1 and CDR2 sequences are SEHNR and FQNEAQ (reference sequence). CDR3 residues: CASSLVGGPLGEKLFF. DNA of the CDR3: TGTGCCAGCAGCTTAGTCGGAGGACCCCTCGGCGAAAAACTGTTTTTT.

The rearrangement uses TRBV27 and TRBJ1-1; D gene uncertain. Trimming took 4 bases from V and 1 from J, leaving 7 bases between them. This CDR3 spans 13 amino acids. Germline V gene lookup returns CDR1 MNHEY and CDR2 SMNVEV (reference sequence). The CDR3 here is CASSSVGNTEAFF. The CDR3 nucleotides are TGTGCCAGCAGTTCCGTCGGGAACACTGAAGCTTTCTTT.

The chain is built from TRBV28 and TRBJ1-4; no definite D call. Germline V gene lookup returns CDR1 MDHEN and CDR2 SYDVKM. Deletions cut 7 bases from V and 0 bases from J, with 9 bases between. The CDR3 length is 14 residues. CDR3 residues: CASNHGATNEKLFF. CDR3 nucleotides: TGTGCCAGCAACCACGGGGCAACTAATGAAAAACTGTTTTTT.

The chain couples TRBV3-1 (or the pseudogene TRBV3-2) to TRBJ1-5; weak D call: TRBD1 (6 bases). In germline, CDR1 is LGHDT, CDR2 YNNKEL (reference sequence). The V gene lost 1 base and the J gene lost 3 bases, with 7 bases spanning the gap. The CDR3 is 14 amino acids. This chain's CDR3 is CASSQGGHNQPQHF. For the CDR3, the DNA is TGTGCCAGCAGCCAAGGGGGACACAATCAGCCCCAGCATTTT.

CDR3 in DNA: TGTGCCAGTAGTATTGCGTGGTCTCGAACCTACGAGCAGTACTTC. Amino acid sequence: CASSIAWSRTYEQYF. The V gene is TRBV19, the J gene TRBJ2-7; no firm D call. This CDR3 spans 15 amino acids. Germline CDR1 is LNHDA and CDR2 is SQIVND (reference sequence). The V gene lost 3 bases and the J gene lost 2 bases, with 14 bases spanning the gap. Full variable domain (missing parts from reference TRBV19 and TRBJ2-7): DGGITQSPKYLFRKEGQNVTLSCEQNLNHDAMYWYRQDPGQGLRLIYYSQIVNDFQKGDIAEGYSVSREKKESFPLTVTSAQKNPTAFYLCASSIAWSRTYEQYFGPGTRLTVT.

This sequence joins TRBV28 and TRBJ2-1; TRBD1 might be the D (5 bases). The CDR3 loop spans 14 amino acids. Trimming stripped 7 bases from V and 3 bases from J, with 13 bases between. Germline loops: CDR1 MDHEN, CDR2 SYDVKM. CDR3 in amino acids: CASNPQGNYNEQFF. The CDR3 coding sequence is TGTGCCAGCAATCCTCAGGGAAACTACAATGAGCAGTTCTTC. The full variable domain, its missing parts supplied by reference TRBV28 and TRBJ2-1, is DVKVTQSSRYLVKRTGEKVFLECVQDMDHENMFWYRQDPGLGLRLIYFSYDVKMKEKGDIPEGYSVSREKKERFSLILESASTNQTSMYLCASNPQGNYNEQFFGPGTRLTVL.

This rearrangement joins TRBV10-3 to TRBJ2-7, with 7 bases that match TRBD1. The CDR3 has 15 residues. Losses at the gene ends were 6 bases for V and 4 bases for J; bases not matched to a gene: 12. Looked up from germline, CDR1 is ENHRY and CDR2 is SYGVKD. CDR3 nucleotide sequence: TGTGCCATCAGGCCCAACAGGGGTGATAAGTACGAGCAGTACTTC. Amino acid sequence: CAIRPNRGDKYEQYF.

The V and J genes are TRBV30 and TRBJ1-5, with D possibly TRBD1 on 6 matching bases. This CDR3 is built from 14 residues. Germline V gene sequence: CDR1 GTSNPN, CDR2 SVGIG (reference sequence). V was pared by 3 bases and J by 7 bases, with 16 bases between. This chain's CDR3 is CAWRGKDRKQPQHF. The CDR3 DNA follows: TGTGCCTGGAGAGGTAAGGACAGAAAACAGCCCCAGCATTTT. The whole variable domain, remainder taken from reference TRBV30 and TRBJ1-5, is SQTIHQWPATLVQPVGSPLSLECTVEGTSNPNLYWYRQAAGRGLQLLFYSVGIGQISSEVPQNLSASRPQDRQFILSSKKLLLSDSGFYLCAWRGKDRKQPQHFGDGTRLSIL.

The V and J genes are TRBV10-3 and TRBJ2-7; D is ambiguous. Germline V gives CDR1 ENHRY, CDR2 SYGVKD. The ends were cut back, 2 bases at V and 4 bases at J, with 6 bases in the middle. The CDR3 loop spans 12 amino acids. The CDR3 DNA reads TGTGCCATCAGTGAGCACTCTTACGAGCAGTACTTC. It translates to CAISEHSYEQYF.

The chain joins TRBV21-1 to TRBJ2-2; TRBD2 is the table's D call and was not checked against the DNA. TRBV21-1 is a documented pseudogene. CDR3 length: 16 amino acids. The CDR3 region has the DNA TGTGCCAGCAGCAACACTAGCGGGATGAACACCGGGGAGCTGTTTTTT. It specifies CASSNTSGMNTGELFF.

The chain recombines TRBV18 with TRBJ2-3; D not resolved. There are 14 residues in the CDR3. V lost 0 bases to trimming and J lost 2 bases, with 6 bases between them. The germline CDR1 and CDR2 sequences are KGHSH and LQKENI. In nucleotides, the CDR3 is TGTGCCAGCTCACCACCGGAGCTCACAGATACGCAGTATTTT. Translating gives CASSPPELTDTQYF.

The chain combines TRBV28 with TRBJ2-7; D is uncertain. Germline V gene lookup returns CDR1 MDHEN and CDR2 SYDVKM. This CDR3 contains 12 residues. Trimming left V 6 bases short and J 4 bases short, with 10 bases between. CDR3 DNA sequence: TGTGCCAGCAGCCGACACCCTTACGAGCAGTACTTC. Translating it yields CASSRHPYEQYF.

This chain connects TRBV19 to TRBJ2-2; 7 bases are a match to TRBD2. The trim removed 7 bases at V and 5 bases at J, leaving 10 bases unmatched. Germline loops: CDR1 LNHDA, CDR2 SQIVND (reference sequence). CDR3 length: 15 amino acids. CDR3 bases: TGTGCCAGTATACGGGGGAGGGACGGGACCGGGGAGCTGTTTTTT. Translation: CASIRGRDGTGELFF.

The chain is built from TRBV7-8 and TRBJ1-3; D is perhaps TRBD1 (6 bases). V gave up 5 bases and J gave up 0 bases, with 11 bases separating them. The CDR3 is made up of 15 amino acids. The germline V gene has CDR1 SGHVS and CDR2 FQNEAQ. CDR3 in DNA: TGTGCCAGCAGCCAAACAGGGAGCTCTGGAAACACCATATATTTT. This encodes CASSQTGSSGNTIYF.

The chain recombines TRBV4-2 with TRBJ2-2, with TRBD2 matching 15 bases. V was pared by 3 bases and J by 7 bases, with 6 bases of the junction left unmatched. The CDR3 contains 17 residues. Per germline, CDR1 LGHNA and CDR2 YNFKEQ. CDR3: CASSHGLAGGPGGELFF. The CDR3 nucleotides read TGTGCCAGCAGCCATGGACTAGCGGGAGGGCCCGGCGGGGAGCTGTTTTTT.

The rearrangement uses TRBV7-3 and TRBJ2-5; no clear D gene. CDR1 and CDR2 (germline): SGHTA, FQGTGA. The CDR3 length is 13 residues. The V end lost 5 bases, the J end lost 5 bases, and 12 bases lay between the germline ends. CDR3 sequence: CASSLGGGETQYF. CDR3 bases: TGTGCCAGCAGCCTCGGCGGTGGGGAGACCCAGTACTTC.

The sample holds a few counts of this clone. The chain combines TRBV18 with TRBJ1-4, with D possibly matching TRBD1 (6 bases). This CDR3 has 15 residues. V lost 3 bases, J lost 4 bases, and 12 bases lay in between. In germline, CDR1 is KGHSH, CDR2 LQKENI. The CDR3 DNA reads as TGTGCCAGCTCACCCCCGGGACAACTTAATGAAAAACTGTTTTTT. Its translation is CASSPPGQLNEKLFF. Looking up the rest from reference TRBV18 and TRBJ1-4 gives the full variable domain: NAGVMQNPRHLVRRRGQEARLRCSPMKGHSHVYWYRQLPEEGLKFMVYLQKENIIDESGMPKERFSAEFPKEGPSILRIQQVVRGDSAAYFCASSPPGQLNEKLFFGSGTQLSVL.